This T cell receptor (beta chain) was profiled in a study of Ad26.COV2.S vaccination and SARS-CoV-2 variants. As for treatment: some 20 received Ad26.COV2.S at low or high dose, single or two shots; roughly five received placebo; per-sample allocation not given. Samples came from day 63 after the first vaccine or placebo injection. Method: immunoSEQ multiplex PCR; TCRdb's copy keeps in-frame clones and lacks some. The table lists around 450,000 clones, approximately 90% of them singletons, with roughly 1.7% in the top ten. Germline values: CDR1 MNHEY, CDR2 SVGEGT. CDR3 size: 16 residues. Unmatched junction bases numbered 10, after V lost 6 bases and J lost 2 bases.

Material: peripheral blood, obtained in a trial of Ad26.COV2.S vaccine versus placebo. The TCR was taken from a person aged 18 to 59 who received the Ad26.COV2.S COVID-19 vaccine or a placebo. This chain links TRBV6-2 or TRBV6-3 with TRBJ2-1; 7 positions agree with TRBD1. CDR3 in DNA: TGTGCCAGCAGCCCAACAGGGGTCCCAGCCTACAATGAGCAGTTCTTC. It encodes CASSPTGVPAYNEQFF.